Listed below are T cell receptor beta chains from one sample, sequenced in a study of cytomegalovirus exposure and HLA in healthy donors. Profiling relied on immunoSEQ multiplex PCR, and the TCRdb table lists in-frame clones only, not all of them. The sample shows 100,000 to 150,000 clones, 73% of them seen only once. The sequenced sample consisted of PBMCs. These receptors came from a man aged 60 to 69 in good health and CMV-seropositive. The CDR3 runs from the conserved cysteine through the conserved F or W. The D gene is left open where the match is weak. Where a row states a size, it is once, few, many or the class of an expanded clone; other rows omit it.

- TRBJ1-1 - TRBV6-1 CASSIINAPYTEAFF TGTGCCAGCAGTATCATAAATGCGCCCTACACTGAAGCTTTCTTT
TRBD1 TRBJ1-1 - TRBV10-3 CAIRRGTGVDTEAFF TGTGCCATCAGGAGGGGAACAGGGGTAGACACTGAAGCTTTCTTT
- TRBJ1-5 - TRBV30 CAWSVLGARLQPQHF TGTGCCTGGAGTGTACTGGGAGCGAGGTTGCAGCCCCAGCATTTT
- TRBJ1-3 - TRBV19 CASKDGSSGNTIYF TGTGCCAGTAAAGACGGGAGCTCTGGAAACACCATATATTTT
TRBD2 TRBJ2-7 - TRBV28 CASSGGEGEQYF TGTGCCAGCAGTGGGGGGGAGGGTGAGCAGTACTTC
TRBD2 TRBJ2-7 - TRBV5-4 CAMLLSPGGEQYF TGTGCCATGCTCCTCAGTCCGGGGGGCGAGCAGTACTTC
- TRBJ2-7 - TRBV27 CASSRGVTYEQYF TGTGCCAGCAGCAGGGGTGTAACCTACGAGCAGTACTTC
- TRBJ1-2 - TRBV6-5 CASSYGGAGGYTF TGTGCCAGCAGTTATGGCGGGGCGGGTGGCTACACCTTC
TRBD1 TRBJ1-5 - TRBV5-1 CASSVGDRGNQPQHF TGCGCCAGCAGCGTCGGGGACAGGGGTAATCAGCCCCAGCATTTT
TRBD1 TRBJ1-5 - TRBV6-1 CASSETTGGRQPQHF TGTGCCAGCAGTGAAACCACAGGGGGAAGACAGCCCCAGCATTTT
- TRBJ2-2 - TRBV19 CASFRTGELFF TGTGCCAGTTTTCGGACCGGGGAGCTGTTTTTT
- TRBJ2-7 - TRBV5-4 CASSEENYEQYF TGTGCCAGCAGCGAGGAAAACTACGAGCAGTACTTC
- TRBJ1-4 - TRBV19 CASTEVRTRNEKLFF TGTGCCAGTACAGAGGTCCGGACACGTAATGAAAAACTGTTTTTT
- TRBJ2-1 - TRBV28 CASSFLGGASYNEQFF TGTGCCAGCAGTTTCCTTGGTGGGGCCTCCTACAATGAGCAGTTCTTC
- TRBJ1-2 few TRBV5-1 CASSSHGGDTDGYTF TGCGCCAGCAGCTCTCATGGTGGGGACACCGATGGCTACACCTTC
- TRBJ2-7 - TRBV11-3 CASSMGAGNEQYF TGTGCCAGCAGCATGGGGGCAGGGAACGAGCAGTACTTC
- TRBJ2-2 - TRBV5-5 CASSLGLGQNTGELFF TGTGCCAGCAGCTTGGGTCTGGGACAGAACACCGGGGAGCTGTTTTTT
TRBD2 TRBJ2-5 few TRBV6-5 CASRGEGGTQYF TGTGCCAGCAGGGGGGAGGGCGGGACCCAGTACTTC
TRBD1 TRBJ2-1 - TRBV6-4 CASSGGGQGGNEQFF TGTGCCAGCAGTGGGGGGGGACAGGGAGGGAATGAGCAGTTCTTC
- TRBJ2-7 - TRBV7-2 CASSPGGGTYEQYF TGTGCCAGCAGCCCCGGCGGCGGGACCTACGAGCAGTACTTC
TRBD1 TRBJ2-7 few TRBV5-1 CASSFQGEKQYF TGCGCCAGCAGCTTTCAGGGGGAGAAGCAGTACTTC
TRBD1 TRBJ1-4 - TRBV28 CATMTGATNEKLFF TGTGCCACCATGACAGGGGCAACTAATGAAAAACTGTTTTTT
TRBD1 TRBJ1-5 few TRBV7-6 CASSPGQASNQPQHF TGTGCCAGCAGCCCCGGACAGGCAAGCAATCAGCCCCAGCATTTT
- TRBJ2-1 few TRBV28 CASTFYNEQFF TGTGCCAGCACATTTTACAATGAGCAGTTCTTC
TRBD2 TRBJ2-3 - TRBV4-1 CASSPERDTDTQYF TGCGCCAGCAGCCCAGAGCGGGATACAGATACGCAGTATTTT
TRBD1 TRBJ2-3 - TRBV7-2 CASSVRGTGTDTQYF TGTGCCAGCAGCGTCAGGGGGACGGGCACAGATACGCAGTATTTT
TRBD2 TRBJ2-2 few TRBV9 CASSVAGGNTGELFF TGTGCCAGCAGCGTAGCGGGGGGGAACACCGGGGAGCTGTTTTTT
- TRBJ2-2 few TRBV19 CASSIFREGTGELFF TGTGCCAGTAGTATATTCAGGGAAGGAACCGGGGAGCTGTTTTTT
TRBD1 TRBJ1-2 - TRBV5-3 CARSPGLRLSQGASPNYGYTF TGTGCCAGAAGCCCCGGATTGAGGTTATCACAGGGGGCGAGTCCTAACTATGGCTACACCTTC
- TRBJ2-6 - TRBV18 CASLTGPVSSGANVLTF TGTGCCAGCTTAACAGGGCCGGTTAGCTCTGGGGCCAACGTCCTGACTTTC
- TRBJ2-7 few TRBV15 CATSRDLQESYEQYF TGTGCCACCAGCAGAGATCTACAGGAGTCCTACGAGCAGTACTTC
- TRBJ1-4 - TRBV29-1 CSVEEGAATNEKLFF TGCAGCGTTGAAGAGGGAGCTGCAACTAATGAAAAACTGTTTTTT
- TRBJ2-7 - TRBV27 CASSLSPRDGYEQYF TGTGCCAGCAGTTTATCCCCCAGGGATGGCTACGAGCAGTACTTC
- TRBJ2-2 - TRBV5-6 CASSFGGPLPGELFF TGTGCCAGCAGCTTCGGAGGGCCCCTCCCCGGGGAGCTGTTTTTT
- TRBJ1-2 once TRBV10-3 CAISEGEGGYTF TGTGCCATCAGTGAAGGGGAGGGAGGCTACACCTTC
TRBD1 TRBJ1-2 - TRBV5-6 CASSSGIQGVGGYTF TGTGCCAGCAGCTCGGGAATACAGGGGGTAGGGGGCTACACCTTC
TRBD1 TRBJ1-2 few TRBV13 CASSPNRGIGYGYTF TGTGCCAGCAGCCCCAACAGGGGAATTGGCTATGGCTACACCTTC
TRBD2 TRBJ2-3 - TRBV19 CASSAPRGGRLTQYF TGTGCCAGTAGTGCTCCCCGGGGGGGGAGGCTTACGCAGTATTTT
- TRBJ2-7 - TRBV6-5 CASSYEEQGGEQYF TGTGCCAGCAGTTACGAGGAACAGGGCGGCGAGCAGTACTTC
- TRBJ2-2 - TRBV19 CASRISSGDTGELFF TGTGCCAGTAGGATAAGCTCAGGGGACACCGGGGAGCTGTTTTTT
TRBD1 TRBJ1-5 - TRBV5-6 CASSLSGTVSMNQPQHF TGTGCCAGCAGCTTGTCCGGGACAGTGAGCATGAATCAGCCCCAGCATTTT
TRBD1 TRBJ2-1 - TRBV6-5 CASSSLPGQDNNEQFF TGTGCCAGCAGTTCGCTCCCGGGACAGGATAACAATGAGCAGTTCTTC
- TRBJ2-5 - TRBV28 CASSFRGAKGETQYF TGTGCCAGCAGTTTTCGGGGGGCGAAGGGGGAGACCCAGTACTTC
- TRBJ2-2 - TRBV7-3 CASSSRVTGELFF TGTGCCAGCAGCTCGAGAGTCACCGGGGAGCTGTTTTTT
- TRBJ1-2 - TRBV29-1 CSVDELYGYTF TGCAGCGTTGATGAGTTATATGGCTACACCTTC
- TRBJ1-5 - TRBV2 CASSLMRVSNQPQHF TGTGCCAGCAGCCTCATGCGGGTGAGCAATCAGCCCCAGCATTTT
TRBD2 TRBJ2-2 - TRBV18 CASSGLAGNTGELFF TGTGCCAGCTCGGGACTAGCGGGGAACACCGGGGAGCTGTTTTTT
- TRBJ1-2 - TRBV2 CASSEITRPYGYTF TGTGCCAGCAGTGAAATTACCAGGCCTTATGGCTACACCTTC
- TRBJ2-1 - TRBV29-1 CSVEEGPVEQFF TGCAGCGTTGAGGAGGGACCCGTTGAGCAGTTCTTC
TRBD1 TRBJ1-3 medium-sized TRBV2 CASSRTGYSGNTIYF TGTGCCAGCAGTAGGACAGGGTATTCTGGAAACACCATATATTTT
- TRBJ2-3 - TRBV12-5 CASGLDLTGTDTQYF TGTGCTAGTGGTTTGGATTTGACAGGCACAGATACGCAGTATTTT
- TRBJ2-1 - TRBV11-1 CASSLAGRYNEQFF TGTGCCAGCAGCCTTGCGGGACGGTACAATGAGCAGTTCTTC
TRBD1 TRBJ1-1 - TRBV5-1 CASSVGDRVENTEAFF TGCGCCAGCAGCGTGGGTGACAGGGTGGAAAACACTGAAGCTTTCTTT
- TRBJ1-6 once TRBV14 CASSHGGRYSSYNSPLHF TGTGCCAGCAGCCACGGGGGACGTTATAGCTCCTATAATTCACCCCTCCACTTT
- TRBJ2-5 - TRBV9 CASSSRAYPGETQYF TGTGCCAGCAGCTCGAGGGCCTACCCCGGGGAGACCCAGTACTTC